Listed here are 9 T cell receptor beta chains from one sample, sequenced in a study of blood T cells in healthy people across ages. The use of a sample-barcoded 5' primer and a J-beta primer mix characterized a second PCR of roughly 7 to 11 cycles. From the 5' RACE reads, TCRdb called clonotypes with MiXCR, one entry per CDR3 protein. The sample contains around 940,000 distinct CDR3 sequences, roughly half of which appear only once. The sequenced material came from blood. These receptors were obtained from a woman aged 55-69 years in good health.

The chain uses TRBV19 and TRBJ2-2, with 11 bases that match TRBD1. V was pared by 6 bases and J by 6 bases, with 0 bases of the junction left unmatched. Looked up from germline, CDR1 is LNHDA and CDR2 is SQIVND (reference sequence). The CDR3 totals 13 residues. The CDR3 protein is CASRDRGPGELFF. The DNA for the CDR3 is TGTGCCAGTAGGGACAGGGGGCCCGGGGAGCTGTTTTTT.

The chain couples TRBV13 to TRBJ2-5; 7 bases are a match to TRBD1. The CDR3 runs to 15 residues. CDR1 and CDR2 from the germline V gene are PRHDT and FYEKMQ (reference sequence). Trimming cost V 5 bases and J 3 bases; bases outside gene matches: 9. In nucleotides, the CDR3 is TGTGCCAGCAGCGGCGACAGGGAGCTAAAAGAGACCCAGTACTTC. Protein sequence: CASSGDRELKETQYF. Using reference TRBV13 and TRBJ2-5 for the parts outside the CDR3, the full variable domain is AAGVIQSPRHLIKEKRETATLKCYPIPRHDTVYWYQQGPGQDPQFLISFYEKMQSDKGSIPDRFSAQQFSDYHSELNMSSLELGDSALYFCASSGDRELKETQYFGPGTRLLVL.

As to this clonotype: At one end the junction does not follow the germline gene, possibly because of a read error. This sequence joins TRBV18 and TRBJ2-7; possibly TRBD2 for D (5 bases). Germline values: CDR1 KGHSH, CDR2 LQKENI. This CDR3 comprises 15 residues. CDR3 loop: CASSPPSREKYGQYF. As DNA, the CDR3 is TGTGCCAGCTCGCCCCCCTCGAGGGAGAAGTACGGGCAGTACTTC.

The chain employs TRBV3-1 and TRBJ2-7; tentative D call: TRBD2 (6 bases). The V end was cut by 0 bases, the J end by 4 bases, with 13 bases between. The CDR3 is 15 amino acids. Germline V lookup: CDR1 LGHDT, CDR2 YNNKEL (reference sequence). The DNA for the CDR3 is TGTGCCAGCAGCCAAGAAGCTGGAGGGCCTTACGAGCAGTACTTC. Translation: CASSQEAGGPYEQYF.

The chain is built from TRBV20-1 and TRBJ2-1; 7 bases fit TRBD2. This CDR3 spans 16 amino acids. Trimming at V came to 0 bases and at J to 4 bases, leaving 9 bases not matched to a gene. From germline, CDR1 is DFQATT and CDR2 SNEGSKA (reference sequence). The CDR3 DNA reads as TGCAGTGCTAGAGATGCCCAAAGCGGGAAATACAATGAGCAGTTCTTC. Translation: CSARDAQSGKYNEQFF.

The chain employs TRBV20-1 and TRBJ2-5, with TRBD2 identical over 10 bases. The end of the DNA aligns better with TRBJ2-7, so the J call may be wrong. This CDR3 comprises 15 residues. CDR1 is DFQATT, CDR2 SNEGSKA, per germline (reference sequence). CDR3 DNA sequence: TGCAGTGCTAGAGACCAGACTAGCGGGCCCTACGAGCAGTACTTC. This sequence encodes CSARDQTSGPYEQYF.

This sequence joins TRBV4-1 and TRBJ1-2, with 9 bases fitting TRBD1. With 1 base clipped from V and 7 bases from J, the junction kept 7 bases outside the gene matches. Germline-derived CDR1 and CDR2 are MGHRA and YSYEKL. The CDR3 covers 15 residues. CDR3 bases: TGCGCCAGCAGCCAAGGGACTGCACAGGGGGCTGGCTACACCTTC. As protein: CASSQGTAQGAGYTF.

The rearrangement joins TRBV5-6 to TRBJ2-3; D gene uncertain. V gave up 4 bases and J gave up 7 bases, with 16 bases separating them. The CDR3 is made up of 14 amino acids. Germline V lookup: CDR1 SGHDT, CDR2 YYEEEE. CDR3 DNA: TGTGCCAGCAGCCCGACACTTAAGCCTAATACGCAGTATTTT. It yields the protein CASSPTLKPNTQYF.

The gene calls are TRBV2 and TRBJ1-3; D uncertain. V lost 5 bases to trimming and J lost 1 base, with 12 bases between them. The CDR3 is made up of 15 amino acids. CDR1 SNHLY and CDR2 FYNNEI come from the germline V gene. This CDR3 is CASSKDGASGNTIYF. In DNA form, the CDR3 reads TGTGCCAGCAGTAAGGACGGCGCTTCTGGAAACACCATATATTTT.